Below, one TCR beta chain is given with its context. An end of the junction differs from the germline gene, which may be a read error. The sample belongs to a study of T-cell reconstitution after alpha-beta-depleted transplantation in children. Unique molecular identifiers featured in how the TCRbeta library was prepared. TCRdb passed the PCR reads through MiXCR, listing each CDR3 protein once. The sample includes just under 550,000 distinct CDR3 sequences, approximately 20% of them seen just once. This CDR3 contains 18 residues. From germline, CDR1 is MNHEY and CDR2 SMNVEV (reference sequence). The chain uses TRBV27 and TRBJ2-6; D could derive from TRBD1 or TRBD2 (7 bases each). The sequences come from PBMCs from the stem cell graft donor, collected from the stem cell graft. This clonotype originated in a human donor who donated a stem cell graft to a child with acute lymphoblastic leukemia. DNA of the CDR3: TGTGCCAGCAGTTTAAGCGGACTAGGGGGCTCTGGGGCCAACGGCCTGACTTTC. This gives the protein CASSLSGLGGSGANGLTF.